The entry that follows covers one T cell receptor (beta chain) sequence. Its target is not known. CDR3 length: 15 amino acids. V lost 2 bases and J 5 bases, leaving 13 bases between the germline ends. Germline lookup yields CDR1 KGHSH and CDR2 LQKENI. TCRdb keeps only in-frame clones here, not all; method: immunoSEQ multiplex PCR. The sample consists of some 44,000 clones, approximately 80% of them appearing once. This specimen comes from a study of OX40 agonist ivuxolimab in advanced cancers. Study information: Under the entry rules, prior anti-PD-1, anti-PD-L1 or anti-CTLA-4 therapy was allowed, and 40% had some. One hepatocellular carcinoma and a couple of cutaneous melanoma patients partially responded.

Study-wide results and caveats: The CD4+ and CD8+ T cells in the blood had expanded clonally by week 6 at 0.1 to 3.0 mg/kg. On average, CD8+ T cells had more expanded clones than CD4+.

The chain employs TRBV18 and TRBJ2-1; D is perhaps TRBD1 (5 bases). The sequences come from CD4+ or CD8+ T cells sorted from blood, collected in a trial of the OX40 agonist ivuxolimab. The TCR originated in an adult with an advanced solid tumor such as melanoma, head and neck, liver or kidney cancer. The CDR3 DNA is TGTGCCAGCTCACCATGGGGCCTAGACGACAATGAGCAGTTCTTC. Translated, it gives CASSPWGLDDNEQFF.